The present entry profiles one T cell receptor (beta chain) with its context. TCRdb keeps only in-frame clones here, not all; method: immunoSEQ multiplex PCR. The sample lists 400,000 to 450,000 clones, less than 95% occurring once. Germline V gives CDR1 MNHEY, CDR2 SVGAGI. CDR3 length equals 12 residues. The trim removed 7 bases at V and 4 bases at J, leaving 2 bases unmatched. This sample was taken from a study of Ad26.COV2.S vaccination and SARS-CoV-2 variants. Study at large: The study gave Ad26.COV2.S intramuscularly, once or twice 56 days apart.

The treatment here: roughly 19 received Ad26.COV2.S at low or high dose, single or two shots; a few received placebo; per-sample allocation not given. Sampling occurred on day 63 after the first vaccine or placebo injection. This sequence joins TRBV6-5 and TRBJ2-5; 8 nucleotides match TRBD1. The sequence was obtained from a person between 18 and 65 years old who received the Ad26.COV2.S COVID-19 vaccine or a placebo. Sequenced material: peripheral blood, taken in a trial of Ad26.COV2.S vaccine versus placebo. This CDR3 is CASMDRVETQYF. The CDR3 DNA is TGTGCCAGCATGGACAGGGTAGAGACCCAGTACTTC.